A selection of T cell receptor beta chains follows, all from one sample in a study of coeliac disease. Profiled with immunoSEQ multiplex PCR; TCRdb holds only in-frame clones, not every one. The table records approximately 1,100 clones, 58% of them present only once. Source material: intraepithelial lymphocytes from the gut. The receptors come from a man aged 65 to 85 without celiac disease. CDR3s include the opening cysteine and the closing phenylalanine or tryptophan. D genes are given only for firm matches. Size is omitted from some rows. Given values are once, few, many or a class for expanded clones.

abundance: few
d_gene: NA
j_gene: TRBJ2-7
v_gene: TRBV9
CDR3nt: TGTGCCAGCAGGTCCGACAGGATCTCCTACGAGCAGTACTTC
CDR3aa: CASRSDRISYEQYF

abundance: NA
d_gene: NA
j_gene: TRBJ2-7
v_gene: TRBV6-6
CDR3nt: TGTGCCAGCAGTTACGACGGGACTTACTACGAGCAGTACTTC
CDR3aa: CASSYDGTYYEQYF

abundance: NA
d_gene: TRBD2
j_gene: TRBJ2-1
v_gene: TRBV19
CDR3nt: TGTGCCAGTGGGAGCTCCGGACTAGCGGGGGCATACAATGAGCAGTTCTTC
CDR3aa: CASGSSGLAGAYNEQFF

abundance: NA
d_gene: TRBD1
j_gene: TRBJ2-5
v_gene: TRBV2
CDR3nt: TGTGCCAGCAGTTCCAGGACAGGGGGGGAGACCCAGTACTTC
CDR3aa: CASSSRTGGETQYF

abundance: NA
d_gene: NA
j_gene: TRBJ1-5
v_gene: TRBV19
CDR3nt: TGTGCCAGTAGTATAGATGGCGGTGTAGCCCAGCATTTT
CDR3aa: CASSIDGGVAQHF

abundance: NA
d_gene: NA
j_gene: TRBJ1-1
v_gene: TRBV2
CDR3nt: TGTGCCAGCAGGGCCGGACAAATGAACACTGAAGCTTTCTTT
CDR3aa: CASRAGQMNTEAFF

abundance: NA
d_gene: TRBD1
j_gene: TRBJ2-2
v_gene: TRBV7-9
CDR3nt: TGTGCCAGCAGCAACCGACAGGGTAACACCGGGGAGCTGTTTTTT
CDR3aa: CASSNRQGNTGELFF

abundance: NA
d_gene: NA
j_gene: TRBJ2-5
v_gene: TRBV5-1
CDR3nt: TGCGCCAGCAGCTTGGGAAGGGAGGCCCAAGAGACCCAGTACTTC
CDR3aa: CASSLGREAQETQYF

abundance: once
d_gene: TRBD2
j_gene: TRBJ2-7
v_gene: TRBV7-9
CDR3nt: TGTGCCAGCAGCTTATCGGGACTATTGCCCTACGAGCAGTACTTC
CDR3aa: CASSLSGLLPYEQYF

abundance: NA
d_gene: NA
j_gene: TRBJ1-5
v_gene: TRBV28
CDR3nt: TGTGCCAGCTCACCTGCGGGCAGGGGAAATCAGCCCCAGCATTTT
CDR3aa: CASSPAGRGNQPQHF

abundance: few
d_gene: NA
j_gene: TRBJ2-7
v_gene: TRBV19
CDR3nt: TGTGCCAGTAGTCTTTATCCACTCTCGCTGGGGAGCGAGCAGTACTTC
CDR3aa: CASSLYPLSLGSEQYF

abundance: few
d_gene: TRBD2
j_gene: TRBJ2-1
v_gene: TRBV19
CDR3nt: TGTGCCAGTAGTAGAATTCTGGGGGGGAATGAGCAGTTCTTC
CDR3aa: CASSRILGGNEQFF

abundance: NA
d_gene: NA
j_gene: TRBJ1-2
v_gene: TRBV5-6
CDR3nt: TGTGCCAGCAGCTTGTTTGGTGGCCGACAAATAACGGATGGCTACACCTTC
CDR3aa: CASSLFGGRQITDGYTF

abundance: NA
d_gene: NA
j_gene: TRBJ2-7
v_gene: TRBV5-5
CDR3nt: TGTGCCAGCAGCTTGACCAGGGACACTTTCTACGAGCAGTACTTC
CDR3aa: CASSLTRDTFYEQYF

abundance: NA
d_gene: TRBD1
j_gene: TRBJ2-7
v_gene: TRBV6-5
CDR3nt: TGTGCCAGCGCCACGACAGGGGTCGAGCAGTACTTC
CDR3aa: CASATTGVEQYF

abundance: once
d_gene: NA
j_gene: TRBJ2-5
v_gene: TRBV2
CDR3nt: TGTGCCAGCAGTGAGGCAGGGCCCGGCATAGGGACCCAGTACTTC
CDR3aa: CASSEAGPGIGTQYF

abundance: NA
d_gene: TRBD2
j_gene: TRBJ2-5
v_gene: TRBV5-1
CDR3nt: TGCGCCAGCAGCAACCCCTTAGCGGGGGGGCTGCGTATCCAGTACTTC
CDR3aa: CASSNPLAGGLRIQYF

abundance: NA
d_gene: NA
j_gene: TRBJ1-2
v_gene: TRBV13
CDR3nt: TGTGCCAGCAGCTTAGTGGGGGGGCCCGATGGCTACACCTTC
CDR3aa: CASSLVGGPDGYTF

abundance: few
d_gene: NA
j_gene: TRBJ2-1
v_gene: TRBV5-1
CDR3nt: TGCGCCAGCACGACCTCGAGGGGCGGGGCAAACTACAATGAGCAGTTCTTC
CDR3aa: CASTTSRGGANYNEQFF

abundance: few
d_gene: TRBD2
j_gene: TRBJ2-3
v_gene: TRBV4-1
CDR3nt: TGCGCCATCAGCCACAAACTAGCGACCAGCACAGATACGCAGTATTTT
CDR3aa: CAISHKLATSTDTQYF

abundance: once
d_gene: TRBD2
j_gene: TRBJ2-5
v_gene: TRBV5-1
CDR3nt: TGCGCCAGCAGCGAAAGCGGGGAAGAGACCCAGTACTTC
CDR3aa: CASSESGEETQYF

abundance: NA
d_gene: TRBD2
j_gene: TRBJ2-7
v_gene: TRBV7-9
CDR3nt: TGTGCCAGCACCCCCTGGAGCGGGGGCGAGGAGGAGCAGTACTTC
CDR3aa: CASTPWSGGEEEQYF

abundance: NA
d_gene: TRBD1
j_gene: TRBJ1-2
v_gene: TRBV6-5
CDR3nt: TGTGCCAGCAGGAAGCTGGGACAGGGCTATGGCTACACCTTC
CDR3aa: CASRKLGQGYGYTF

abundance: few
d_gene: TRBD2
j_gene: TRBJ2-1
v_gene: TRBV6-5
CDR3nt: TGTGCCAGCAGTTACTCGTGGGCGGGGGGGAACAATGAGCAGTTCTTC
CDR3aa: CASSYSWAGGNNEQFF

abundance: NA
d_gene: TRBD1
j_gene: TRBJ2-3
v_gene: TRBV28
CDR3nt: TGTGCCAGCAGTTCGGTTAGGACAGGGGGTGCAGATACGCAGTATTTT
CDR3aa: CASSSVRTGGADTQYF

abundance: few
d_gene: TRBD1
j_gene: TRBJ2-7
v_gene: TRBV28
CDR3nt: TGTGCCAGCAGTGGGGAGGACAGGGGGCATTACGAGCAGTACTTC
CDR3aa: CASSGEDRGHYEQYF

abundance: once
d_gene: NA
j_gene: TRBJ2-7
v_gene: TRBV5-1
CDR3nt: TGCGCCAGCAGCGCTCGGTGGGGGCCAGGGTTTAAGCAGTACTTC
CDR3aa: CASSARWGPGFKQYF

abundance: NA
d_gene: TRBD1
j_gene: TRBJ1-1
v_gene: TRBV27
CDR3nt: TGTGCCAGCATCAAACAGGGGGGCACTGAAGCTTTCTTT
CDR3aa: CASIKQGGTEAFF

abundance: NA
d_gene: NA
j_gene: TRBJ1-3
v_gene: TRBV7-9
CDR3nt: TGTGCCAGCACCACTCGGGGAGGGAACACCATATATTTT
CDR3aa: CASTTRGGNTIYF

abundance: few
d_gene: NA
j_gene: TRBJ2-5
v_gene: TRBV7-9
CDR3nt: TGTGCCAGCAGCTCCGGTATGGGGGGGGCCGCGGAGACCCAGTACTTC
CDR3aa: CASSSGMGGAAETQYF

abundance: NA
d_gene: TRBD1
j_gene: TRBJ2-1
v_gene: TRBV10-3
CDR3nt: TGTGCCATCAGTGAACCGGGACAGGTACGCAATGAGCAGTTCTTC
CDR3aa: CAISEPGQVRNEQFF

abundance: once
d_gene: TRBD1
j_gene: TRBJ2-7
v_gene: TRBV5-6
CDR3nt: TGTGCCAGCAGCCCGACGGACAGGGCCCTTCGGTTAACCTACGAGCAGTACTTC
CDR3aa: CASSPTDRALRLTYEQYF

abundance: NA
d_gene: NA
j_gene: TRBJ1-5
v_gene: TRBV4-1
CDR3nt: TGCGCCAGCAGCCAAGTAGTCCGGAGTAACAATCAGCCCCAGCATTTT
CDR3aa: CASSQVVRSNNQPQHF

abundance: few
d_gene: NA
j_gene: TRBJ2-6
v_gene: TRBV6-6
CDR3nt: TGTGCCAGCAGAGGGGAAACCTCCGCCGGGGCCAACGTCCTGACTTTC
CDR3aa: CASRGETSAGANVLTF

abundance: NA
d_gene: NA
j_gene: TRBJ2-2
v_gene: TRBV6-5
CDR3nt: TGTGCCAGCAGTGCCTACAGGAACACCGGGGAGCTGTTTTTT
CDR3aa: CASSAYRNTGELFF

abundance: NA
d_gene: NA
j_gene: TRBJ2-1
v_gene: TRBV28
CDR3nt: TGTGCCAGCAGTTTACCTACCGGGTCTATCGTTTCCTACAATGAGCAGTTCTTC
CDR3aa: CASSLPTGSIVSYNEQFF

abundance: NA
d_gene: NA
j_gene: TRBJ1-4
v_gene: TRBV25-1
CDR3nt: TGTGCCAGCAGTGAATTAGGGCAGGGAAAGAATGAAAAACTGTTTTTT
CDR3aa: CASSELGQGKNEKLFF

abundance: NA
d_gene: TRBD1
j_gene: TRBJ2-7
v_gene: TRBV12-5
CDR3nt: TGTGCTAGTGCTCTTCCTCCAGGGGGCTTGTACGAGCAGTACTTC
CDR3aa: CASALPPGGLYEQYF

abundance: NA
d_gene: NA
j_gene: TRBJ1-1
v_gene: TRBV7-5
CDR3nt: TGTGCCAGCAGCTTTCGTGACACTGAAGCTTTCTTT
CDR3aa: CASSFRDTEAFF

abundance: few
d_gene: TRBD2
j_gene: TRBJ2-7
v_gene: TRBV25-1
CDR3nt: TGTGCCAGCAGCGGGACTAGTGACTACGAGCAGTACTTC
CDR3aa: CASSGTSDYEQYF

abundance: few
d_gene: TRBD2
j_gene: TRBJ2-5
v_gene: TRBV28
CDR3nt: TGTGCCAGCAGTTTTTATGGTGGTAGCGGGGGGGAATGGGAGACCCAGTACTTC
CDR3aa: CASSFYGGSGGEWETQYF

abundance: NA
d_gene: TRBD2
j_gene: TRBJ2-2
v_gene: TRBV7-8
CDR3nt: TGTGCCAGCAGCCTCGCCAGCGGGGGCCCGCCGGGTACCGGGGAGCTGTTTTTT
CDR3aa: CASSLASGGPPGTGELFF

abundance: NA
d_gene: NA
j_gene: TRBJ2-3
v_gene: TRBV5-1
CDR3nt: TGCGCCAGCAGCTTGGGGGACACCCTGGGGGGGGGCATTCGCACAGATACGCAGTATTTT
CDR3aa: CASSLGDTLGGGIRTDTQYF

abundance: NA
d_gene: TRBD1
j_gene: TRBJ2-1
v_gene: TRBV7-9
CDR3nt: TGTGCCAGCAGCTTTACGAGACAGGGAAACAATGAGCAGTTCTTC
CDR3aa: CASSFTRQGNNEQFF

abundance: few
d_gene: NA
j_gene: TRBJ1-4
v_gene: TRBV15
CDR3nt: TGTGCCACCAGTCGAAGGGCGGGGGAAAAACTGTTTTTT
CDR3aa: CATSRRAGEKLFF

abundance: NA
d_gene: NA
j_gene: TRBJ2-2
v_gene: TRBV5-4
CDR3nt: TGTGCCAGCAGCTCATTTGGCGGAGCGAACACCGGGGAGCTGTTTTTT
CDR3aa: CASSSFGGANTGELFF